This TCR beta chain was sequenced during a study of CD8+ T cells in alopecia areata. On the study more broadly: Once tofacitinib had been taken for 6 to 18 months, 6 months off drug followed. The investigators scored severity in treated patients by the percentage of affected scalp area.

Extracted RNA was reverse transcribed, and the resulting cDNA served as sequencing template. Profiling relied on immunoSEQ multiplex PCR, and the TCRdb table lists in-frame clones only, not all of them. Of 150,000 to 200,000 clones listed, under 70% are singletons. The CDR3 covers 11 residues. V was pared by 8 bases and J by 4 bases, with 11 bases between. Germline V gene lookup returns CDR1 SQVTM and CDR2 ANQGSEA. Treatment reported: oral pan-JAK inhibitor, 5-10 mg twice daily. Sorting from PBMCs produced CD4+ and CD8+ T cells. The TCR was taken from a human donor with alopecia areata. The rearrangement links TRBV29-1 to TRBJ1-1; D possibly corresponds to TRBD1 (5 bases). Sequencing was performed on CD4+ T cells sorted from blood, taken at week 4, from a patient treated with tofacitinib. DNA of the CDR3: TGCAGCTCCCGTGGGGGCACTGAAGCTTTCTTT. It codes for CSSRGGTEAFF.